One sample yielded the 10 T cell receptor beta chains listed below, sequenced in a study of blood T cell repertoires in COVID-19 (TCRdb year 2020). The library relied on the immunoSEQ multiplex PCR assay. TCRdb's version of the immuneACCESS table is confined to in-frame rearrangements and falls short of the full clone set. An unresolved V gene accounts for under half of the shortfall where checked; the remainder is of unknown origin. The table for this sample lists 120,000 or so clones; roughly 89% of them were counted only once. Of the sample, roughly 2.1% is held by the ten largest clones. Sequenced sample: peripheral blood. These receptors were obtained from a woman aged 50 to 65 with acute or convalescent COVID-19.

On this clone itself: One junction end disagrees with the germline gene, perhaps due to a read error. The chain is built from TRBV7-9 and TRBJ1-1; 9 bases match TRBD1. Germline assignment: CDR1 SEHNR and CDR2 FQNEAQ (reference sequence). The CDR3 covers 14 residues. The CDR3 region is CASSPGTGNAEAFF. The CDR3 DNA reads as TGTGCCAGCAGCCCCGGGACAGGGAACGCTGAAGCTTTCTTT.

This clone showed up just once. J is TRBJ2-3 and V is TRBV4-1, with D possibly TRBD2 on 6 matching bases. V lost 1 base and J 4 bases, leaving 9 bases between the germline ends. Per the germline V gene, CDR1 is MGHRA and CDR2 is YSYEKL. This CDR3 comprises 14 residues. The DNA of the CDR3 is TGCGCCAGCAGCCAAGGGGGGGTGTCAGATACGCAGTATTTT. Its translation is CASSQGGVSDTQYF.

This clone showed up just once. The rearrangement joins TRBV7-3 to TRBJ1-1; D gene ambiguous. V gave up 4 bases and J gave up 2 bases, with 8 bases separating them. The CDR3 has 13 residues. Germline lookup yields CDR1 SGHTA and CDR2 FQGTGA. The CDR3 DNA sequence: TGTGCCAGCAGCTCCACATCCAACACTGAAGCTTTCTTT. Translated: CASSSTSNTEAFF.

With regard to this clone: The same CDR3 also results from other DNA sequences found in this sample. V is TRBV27 and J is TRBJ2-3; tentatively, D is TRBD1 (6 bases). Trimming stripped 6 bases from V and 5 bases from J, with 15 bases between. The CDR3 is 14 amino acids. Per the germline V gene, CDR1 is MNHEY and CDR2 is SMNVEV (reference sequence). The CDR3 protein is CASRGAGAGDTQYF. The CDR3 region has the DNA TGTGCCAGCAGGGGGGCAGGGGCGGGAGATACGCAGTATTTT.

The J gene is TRBJ2-1, the V gene TRBV6-1; D perhaps matches TRBD2 (6 bases). The germline V and J ends were trimmed by 2 bases and 6 bases, with 23 bases remaining between them. The CDR3 length is 18 residues. Germline assignment: CDR1 MNHNS and CDR2 SASEGT. The CDR3 DNA is TGTGCCAGCAGTGAATGGTCCTTAGCGGAAGCCGGGACCAATGAGCAGTTCTTC. Encoded protein: CASSEWSLAEAGTNEQFF.

Worth noting for this clone: This CDR3 is also generated by other DNA sequences in the sample. The chain combines TRBV27 with TRBJ1-5, with TRBD1 as a possible D gene (5 bases). Trimming cost V 6 bases and J 6 bases, with 12 bases left between them. CDR1 is MNHEY and CDR2 is SMNVEV in the germline V gene (reference sequence). The CDR3 consists of 13 residues. The CDR3 reads CASSLQGGQPQHF. CDR3 coding DNA: TGTGCCAGCAGCCTTCAGGGCGGTCAGCCCCAGCATTTT.

The gene calls are TRBV11-2 and TRBJ1-1; D is unresolved. Germline V gene data show CDR1 as SGHAT and CDR2 as FQNNGV. The germline V and J ends were trimmed by 5 bases and 12 bases, with 25 bases remaining between them. The CDR3 extends over 15 amino acids. DNA for the CDR3: TGTGCCAGCAGCCGTTTCGAGGGCCCAAAGGTGGGTACTTTCTTT. Amino acid sequence: CASSRFEGPKVGTFF.

The rearrangement links TRBV5-6 to TRBJ2-7; 8 bases are shared with TRBD1. CDR3 length: 15 residues. Germline CDR1 SGHDT, CDR2 YYEEEE. V lost 6 bases to trimming and J lost 1 base; unmatched junction nucleotides: 9. CDR3 region: CASTLGQGGSYEQYF. The DNA for the CDR3 is TGTGCCAGCACCCTAGGACAGGGAGGATCCTACGAGCAGTACTTC. Full variable domain (rest looked up from reference TRBV5-6 and TRBJ2-7): DAGVTQSPTHLIKTRGQQVTLRCSPKSGHDTVSWYQQALGQGPQFIFQYYEEEERQRGNFPDRFSGHQFPNYSSELNVNALLLGDSALYLCASTLGQGGSYEQYFGPGTRLTVT.

The chain links TRBV5-1 to TRBJ2-1; 8 bases agree with TRBD2. Per germline, CDR1 SGHRS and CDR2 YFSETQ. V shed 4 bases and J 0 bases; nucleotides not matched to a gene: 6. The CDR3 loop spans 16 amino acids. The CDR3 reads CASSLLSGSSYNEQFF. The DNA for the CDR3 is TGCGCCAGCAGCCTTCTCAGCGGGAGCTCCTACAATGAGCAGTTCTTC.

The chain carries TRBV4-3 and TRBJ2-1, with TRBD2 matching 12 bases. In germline, CDR1 is LGHNA, CDR2 YSLEER. V lost 0 bases to trimming and J lost 8 bases; unmatched junction nucleotides: 8. This CDR3 spans 17 amino acids. The CDR3 is CASSQDSGTSGLDEQFF. The CDR3 bases are TGCGCCAGCAGCCAAGATTCAGGGACTAGCGGGTTGGATGAGCAGTTCTTC.